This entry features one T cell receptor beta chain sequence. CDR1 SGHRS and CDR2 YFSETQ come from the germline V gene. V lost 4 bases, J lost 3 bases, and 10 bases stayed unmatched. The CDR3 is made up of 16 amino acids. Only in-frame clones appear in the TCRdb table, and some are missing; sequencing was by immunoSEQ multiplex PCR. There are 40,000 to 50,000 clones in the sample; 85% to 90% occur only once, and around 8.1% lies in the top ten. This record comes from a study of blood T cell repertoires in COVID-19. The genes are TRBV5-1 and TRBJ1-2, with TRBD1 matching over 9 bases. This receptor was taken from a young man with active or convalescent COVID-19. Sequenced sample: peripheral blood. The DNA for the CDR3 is TGCGCCAGCAGCACTTCCCGGACAGGGGCATACTATGGCTACACCTTC. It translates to CASSTSRTGAYYGYTF.